This T cell receptor beta chain originates from a study of glioma-infiltrating T cells. General study points: Above-expected tissue-blood divergence occurred in all gliomas, most in low-grade ones.

This clonotype has at least ten counts. Antigen specificity is unknown. This CDR3 contains 13 residues. The germline V gene has CDR1 SQVTM and CDR2 ANQGSEA. Amplification of TCR alpha and beta CDR3 regions from RNA used iRepertoire nested multiplex PCR. TCRdb re-called the multiplex PCR reads with MiXCR, one entry per CDR3 protein. This sample has 90,000 or so distinct CDR3 sequences, with around 40% found just once. This receptor was identified in a human donor with low-grade glioma or glioblastoma, undergoing nonglioma brain surgery, or in good health (not recorded which). The chain employs TRBV29-1 and TRBJ1-2; TRBD1 matches 8 bases. The specimen sequenced was glioma tissue, nonneoplastic brain tissue, or PBMCs (not recorded which). The CDR3 region has the DNA TGCAGTTACGGGACAGGAGGGACCTTGGGCTACACCTTC. Protein product: CSYGTGGTLGYTF.